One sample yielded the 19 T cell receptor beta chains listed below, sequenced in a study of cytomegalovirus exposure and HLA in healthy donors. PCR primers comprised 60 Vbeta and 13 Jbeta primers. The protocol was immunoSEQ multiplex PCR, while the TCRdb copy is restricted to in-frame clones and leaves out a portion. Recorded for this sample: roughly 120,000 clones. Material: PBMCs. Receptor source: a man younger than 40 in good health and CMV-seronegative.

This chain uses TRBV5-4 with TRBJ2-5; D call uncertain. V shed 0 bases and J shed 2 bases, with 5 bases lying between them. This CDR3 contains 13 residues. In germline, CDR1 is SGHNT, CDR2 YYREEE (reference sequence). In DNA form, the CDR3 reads TGTGCCAGCAGCTTGGGTCAGCAAGAGACCCAGTACTTC. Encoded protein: CASSLGQQETQYF. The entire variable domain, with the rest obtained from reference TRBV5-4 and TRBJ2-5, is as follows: ETGVTQSPTHLIKTRGQQVTLRCSSQSGHNTVSWYQQALGQGPQFIFQYYREEENGRGNFPPRFSGLQFPNYSSELNVNALELDDSALYLCASSLGQQETQYFGPGTRLLVL.

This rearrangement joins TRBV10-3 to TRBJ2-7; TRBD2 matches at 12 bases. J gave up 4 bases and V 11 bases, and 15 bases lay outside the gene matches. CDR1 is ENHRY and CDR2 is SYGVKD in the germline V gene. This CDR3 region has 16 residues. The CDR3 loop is CASRGTSGRGSYEQYF. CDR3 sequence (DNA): TGTGCCTCCCGGGGGACTAGCGGGCGTGGATCGTACGAGCAGTACTTC.

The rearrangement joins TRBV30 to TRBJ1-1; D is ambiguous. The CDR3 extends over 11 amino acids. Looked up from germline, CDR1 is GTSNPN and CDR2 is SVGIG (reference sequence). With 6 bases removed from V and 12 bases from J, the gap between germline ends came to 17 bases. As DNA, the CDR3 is TGTGCCTGTAAGAGCCTAACGTTAACTTTCTTT. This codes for CACKSLTLTFF.

CDR3 region: CASSEQGASGNEQFF. In nucleotides, the CDR3 is TGTGCCAGCAGCGAACAGGGGGCATCGGGGAATGAGCAGTTCTTC. This chain joins TRBV2 and TRBJ2-1, with TRBD1 matching over 9 bases. CDR1 SNHLY and CDR2 FYNNEI come from the germline V gene. The CDR3 consists of 15 residues. V lost 6 bases to trimming and J lost 7 bases; unmatched junction nucleotides: 10.

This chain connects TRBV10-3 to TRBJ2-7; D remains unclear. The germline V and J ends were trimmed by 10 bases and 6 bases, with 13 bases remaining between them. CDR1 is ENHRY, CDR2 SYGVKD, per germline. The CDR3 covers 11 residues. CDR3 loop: CATSPSSEQYF. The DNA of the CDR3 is TGTGCCACCTCCCCCTCCAGCGAGCAGTACTTC.

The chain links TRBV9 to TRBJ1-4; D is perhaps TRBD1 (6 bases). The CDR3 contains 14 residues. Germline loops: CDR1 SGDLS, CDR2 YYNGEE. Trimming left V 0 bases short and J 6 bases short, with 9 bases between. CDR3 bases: TGTGCCAGCAGCGTAGTGGCAGGGGATGAAAAACTGTTTTTT. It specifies CASSVVAGDEKLFF.

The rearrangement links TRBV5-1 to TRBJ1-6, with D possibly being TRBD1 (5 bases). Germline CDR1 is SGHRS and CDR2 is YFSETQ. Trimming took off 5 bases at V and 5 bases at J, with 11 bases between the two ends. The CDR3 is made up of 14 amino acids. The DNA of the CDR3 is TGCGCCAGCAGGCAGACAGTGGATAATTCACCCCTCCACTTT. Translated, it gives CASRQTVDNSPLHF.

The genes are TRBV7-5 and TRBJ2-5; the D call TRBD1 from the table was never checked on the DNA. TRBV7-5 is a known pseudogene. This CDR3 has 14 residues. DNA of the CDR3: TGTGCCAGAAGCTTAGAGTCGGACAGGATGAACCAGTACTTC. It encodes CARSLESDRMNQYF.

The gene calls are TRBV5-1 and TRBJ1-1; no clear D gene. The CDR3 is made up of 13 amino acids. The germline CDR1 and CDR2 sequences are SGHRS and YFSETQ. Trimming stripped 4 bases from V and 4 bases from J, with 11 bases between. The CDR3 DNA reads TGCGCCAGCAGCCCGACTCCTTCCACTGAAGCTTTCTTT. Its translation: CASSPTPSTEAFF.

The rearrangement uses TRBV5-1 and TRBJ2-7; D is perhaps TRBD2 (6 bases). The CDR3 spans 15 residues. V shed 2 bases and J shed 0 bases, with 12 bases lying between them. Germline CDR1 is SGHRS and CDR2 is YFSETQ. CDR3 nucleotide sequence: TGCGCCAGCAGCTTAGGGGACTCCCCCTCCTACGAGCAGTACTTC. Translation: CASSLGDSPSYEQYF. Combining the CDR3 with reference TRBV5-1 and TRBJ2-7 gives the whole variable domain KAGVTQTPRYLIKTRGQQVTLSCSPISGHRSVSWYQQTPGQGLQFLFEYFSETQRNKGNFPGRFSGRQFSNSRSEMNVSTLELGDSALYLCASSLGDSPSYEQYFGPGTRLTVT.

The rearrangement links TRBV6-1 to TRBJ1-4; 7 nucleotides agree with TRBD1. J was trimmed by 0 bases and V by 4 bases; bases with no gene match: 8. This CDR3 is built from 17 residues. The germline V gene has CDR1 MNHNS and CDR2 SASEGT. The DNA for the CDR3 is TGTGCCAGCAGTGCTCGACAGGGTCTCGCAACTAATGAAAAACTGTTTTTT. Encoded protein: CASSARQGLATNEKLFF.

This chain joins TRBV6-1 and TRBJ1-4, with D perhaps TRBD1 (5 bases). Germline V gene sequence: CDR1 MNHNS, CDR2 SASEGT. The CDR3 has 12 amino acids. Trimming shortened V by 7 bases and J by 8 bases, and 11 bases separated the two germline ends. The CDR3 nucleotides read TGTGCCAGCAAGGCAGGGCCAGAAAAACTGTTTTTT. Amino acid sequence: CASKAGPEKLFF.

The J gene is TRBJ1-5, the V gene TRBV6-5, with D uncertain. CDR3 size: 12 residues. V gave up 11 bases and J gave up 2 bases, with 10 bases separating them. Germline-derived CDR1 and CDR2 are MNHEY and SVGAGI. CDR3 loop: CASRRGNQPQHF. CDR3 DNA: TGTGCCTCGAGGCGGGGCAATCAGCCCCAGCATTTT.

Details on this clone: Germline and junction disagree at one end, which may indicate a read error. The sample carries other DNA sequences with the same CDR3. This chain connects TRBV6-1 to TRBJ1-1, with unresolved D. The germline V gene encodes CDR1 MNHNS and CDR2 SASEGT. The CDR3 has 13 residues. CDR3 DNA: TGTGCCAGCAGTGTAGAGGGAGGCACTGAGGCTTTCTTT. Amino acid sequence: CASSVEGGTEAFF.

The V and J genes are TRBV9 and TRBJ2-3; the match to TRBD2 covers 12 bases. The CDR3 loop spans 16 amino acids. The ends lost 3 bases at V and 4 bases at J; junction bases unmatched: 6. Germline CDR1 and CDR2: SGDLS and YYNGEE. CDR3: CASSARTSGVSDTQYF. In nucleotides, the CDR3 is TGTGCCAGCAGCGCCCGGACTAGCGGGGTCTCAGATACGCAGTATTTT.

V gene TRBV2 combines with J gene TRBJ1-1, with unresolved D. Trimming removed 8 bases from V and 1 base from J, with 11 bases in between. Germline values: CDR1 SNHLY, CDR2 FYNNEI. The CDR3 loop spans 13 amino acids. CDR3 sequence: CASGWSENTEAFF. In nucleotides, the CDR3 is TGTGCCAGCGGTTGGAGCGAGAACACTGAAGCTTTCTTT.

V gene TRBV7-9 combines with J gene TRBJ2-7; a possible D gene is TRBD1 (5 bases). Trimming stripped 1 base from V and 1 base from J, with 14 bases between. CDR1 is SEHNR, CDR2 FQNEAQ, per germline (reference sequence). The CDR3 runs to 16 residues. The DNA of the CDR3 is TGTGCCAGCAGCTTAGGTCCTGGACACCGATCCTACGAGCAGTACTTC. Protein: CASSLGPGHRSYEQYF.

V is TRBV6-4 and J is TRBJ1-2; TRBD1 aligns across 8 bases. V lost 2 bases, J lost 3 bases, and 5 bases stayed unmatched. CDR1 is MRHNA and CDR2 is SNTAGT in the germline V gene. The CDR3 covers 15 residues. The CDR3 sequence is CASSDGPTGDYGYTF. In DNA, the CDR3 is TGTGCCAGCAGTGACGGGCCGACAGGGGACTATGGCTACACCTTC.

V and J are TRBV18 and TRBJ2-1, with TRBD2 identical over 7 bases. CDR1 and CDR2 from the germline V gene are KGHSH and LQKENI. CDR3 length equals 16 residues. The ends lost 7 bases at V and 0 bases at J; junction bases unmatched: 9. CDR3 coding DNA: TGTGCCAGCTGGGGGGGGACTCCGGCCTCCTACAATGAGCAGTTCTTC. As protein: CASWGGTPASYNEQFF.